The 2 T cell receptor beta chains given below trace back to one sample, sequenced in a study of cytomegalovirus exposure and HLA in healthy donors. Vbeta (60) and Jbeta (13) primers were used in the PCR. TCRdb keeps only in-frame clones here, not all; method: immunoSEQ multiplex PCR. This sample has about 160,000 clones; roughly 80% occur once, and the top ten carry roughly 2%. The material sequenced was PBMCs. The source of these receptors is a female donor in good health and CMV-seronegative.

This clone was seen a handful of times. The CDR3 sequence is CASSLTLQVSTDTQYF. CDR3 in DNA: TGTGCCAGCAGCTTGACCTTACAGGTTAGCACAGATACGCAGTATTTT. This rearrangement joins TRBV7-9 to TRBJ2-3, with D possibly TRBD1 on 5 matching bases. The CDR3 has 16 amino acids. Germline V gives CDR1 SEHNR, CDR2 FQNEAQ (reference sequence). Trimming left V 3 bases short and J 0 bases short, with 13 bases between. Combining the CDR3 with reference TRBV7-9 and TRBJ2-3 gives the whole variable domain DTGVSQNPRHKITKRGQNVTFRCDPISEHNRLYWYRQTLGQGPEFLTYFQNEAQLEKSRLLSDRFSAERPKGSFSTLEIQRTEQGDSAMYLCASSLTLQVSTDTQYFGPGTRLTVL.

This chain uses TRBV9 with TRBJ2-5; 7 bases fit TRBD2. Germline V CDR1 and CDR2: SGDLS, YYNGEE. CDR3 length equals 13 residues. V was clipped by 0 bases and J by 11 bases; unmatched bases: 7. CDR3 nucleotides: TGTGCCAGCAGCGTAGTCCCGGCGGGAGAGCAGTACTTC. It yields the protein CASSVVPAGEQYF.